These 7 T cell receptor beta chains were sequenced from one sample in a study of Ad26.COV2.S vaccination and SARS-CoV-2 variants. Assay used: immunoSEQ multiplex PCR; TCRdb lists only in-frame clones, some missing. This sample has about 350,000 clones; 86% occur once, and the top ten carry around 11%. Treatment reported: roughly 19 received Ad26.COV2.S at low or high dose, single or two shots; 5 received placebo; per-sample allocation not given. Specimen acquisition occurred on day 63 following the initial vaccine or placebo injection. The sample in question was peripheral blood, obtained in a trial of Ad26.COV2.S vaccine versus placebo. These TCRs come from a person between 18 and 65 years old who received the Ad26.COV2.S COVID-19 vaccine or a placebo.

This chain connects TRBV27 to TRBJ2-3; D might be TRBD1 (5 bases). Deletions cut 2 bases from V and 0 bases from J, with 9 bases between. Per the germline V gene, CDR1 is MNHEY and CDR2 is SMNVEV (reference sequence). The CDR3 loop spans 15 amino acids. CDR3 DNA: TGTGCCAGCAGTTTAGGGCAGGGTAGCACAGATACGCAGTATTTT. It specifies CASSLGQGSTDTQYF.

V is TRBV6-5 and J is TRBJ1-1; 7 nucleotides align to TRBD1. V lost 5 bases, J lost 10 bases, and 7 bases stayed unmatched. Germline CDR1 MNHEY, CDR2 SVGAGI. The CDR3 runs 12 residues. The CDR3 sequence is CASSLQGGAAFF. CDR3 DNA sequence: TGTGCCAGCAGTCTCCAGGGGGGCGCAGCTTTCTTT.

V gene TRBV29-1 combines with J gene TRBJ2-5; D remains unclear. From germline, CDR1 is SQVTM and CDR2 ANQGSEA. CDR3 size: 13 residues. The V gene lost 7 bases and the J gene lost 5 bases, with 17 bases spanning the gap. CDR3 coding DNA: TGCAGCGGTAGTCACCAACCCGGGGAGACCCAGTACTTC. Its protein product is CSGSHQPGETQYF.

V gene TRBV12-3 or TRBV12-4 combines with J gene TRBJ2-1, with TRBD1 matching 7 bases. This CDR3 comprises 11 residues. V shed 8 bases, J shed 9 bases, and the junction held 4 bases outside the gene matches. The CDR3 DNA reads TGTGCCAGCGGACAGGTGGGTGAGCAGTTCTTC. Translating gives CASGQVGEQFF.

V and J are TRBV28 and TRBJ2-7; D may be TRBD2 (5 bases). V was pared by 7 bases and J by 0 bases, with 19 bases between. Germline V gives CDR1 MDHEN, CDR2 SYDVKM. CDR3 length: 16 amino acids. The DNA of the CDR3 is TGTGCCAGCACAGAGCGGAGCGGACCCAGCTCCTACGAGCAGTACTTC. Residues: CASTERSGPSSYEQYF.

The rearrangement uses TRBV6-2 or TRBV6-3 and TRBJ2-7; the D is unclear. CDR1 is MNHEY, CDR2 SVGEGT, per germline. With 2 bases removed from V and 4 bases from J, the gap between germline ends came to 6 bases. This CDR3 has 12 residues. The CDR3 protein is CASSYTYYEQYF. CDR3 DNA: TGTGCCAGCAGTTACACCTATTACGAGCAGTACTTC.

The chain combines TRBV28 with TRBJ1-2, with D unclear. Germline V lookup: CDR1 MDHEN, CDR2 SYDVKM. V gave up 5 bases and J gave up 2 bases, with 6 bases separating them. The CDR3 has 12 amino acids. The CDR3: CASSPANYGYTF. DNA for the CDR3: TGTGCCAGCAGTCCCGCCAACTATGGCTACACCTTC.